This entry describes one T cell receptor (beta chain). Its specificity is not known. The source of the sample is a study of a mutant IDH1 vaccine in newly diagnosed glioma. Study-wide points: Pseudoprogression seemed unlinked to shifts in top peripheral T cell clonotypes.

Clones were sequenced by immunoSEQ multiplex PCR, and TCRdb holds only the in-frame ones, with some missing. Of some 26,000 clones listed, approximately 80% are singletons. Noted time point: week 23, last vaccination. Every single dose of the vaccine, 300 ug of mutant IDH1 20-mer peptide, came with topical imiquimod. Newly diagnosed WHO grade 3 or 4 IDH1-mutant, ATRX-lost astrocytomas were identified in the donors. The origin of this receptor is a woman in her twenties or thirties with glioma. The source material was PBMCs, sampled from a glioma patient whose treatment included an IDH1 peptide vaccine.

The CDR3 protein is CASSPRGGGPQTDTQYF. CDR3 nucleotides: TGCGCCAGCAGCCCCCGCGGGGGGGGGCCCCAGACAGATACGCAGTATTTT. V usage is TRBV5-1 and J usage is TRBJ2-3; 9 bases are a match to TRBD2. V lost 4 bases and J lost 3; bases outside the gene matches: 12. This CDR3 spans 17 amino acids. Germline V gives CDR1 SGHRS, CDR2 YFSETQ.